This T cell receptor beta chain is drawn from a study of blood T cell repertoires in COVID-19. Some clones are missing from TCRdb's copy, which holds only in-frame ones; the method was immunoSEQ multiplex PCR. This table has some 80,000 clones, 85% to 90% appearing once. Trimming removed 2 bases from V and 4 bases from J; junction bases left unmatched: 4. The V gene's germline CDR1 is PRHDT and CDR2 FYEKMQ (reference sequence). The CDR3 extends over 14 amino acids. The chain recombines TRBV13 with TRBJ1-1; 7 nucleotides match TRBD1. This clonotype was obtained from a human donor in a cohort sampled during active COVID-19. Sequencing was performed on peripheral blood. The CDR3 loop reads CASSLQGVGTEAFF. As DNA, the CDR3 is TGTGCCAGCAGCTTACAGGGGGTGGGCACTGAAGCTTTCTTT. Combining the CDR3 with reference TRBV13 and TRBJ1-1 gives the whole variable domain AAGVIQSPRHLIKEKRETATLKCYPIPRHDTVYWYQQGPGQDPQFLISFYEKMQSDKGSIPDRFSAQQFSDYHSELNMSSLELGDSALYFCASSLQGVGTEAFFGQGTRLTVV.